This TCR beta chain is drawn from a study of blood T cell repertoires in COVID-19. Study-level background: Acute and convalescent COVID-19 specimens originated in the United States, Italy and Spain. Nucleic acid was either cDNA or gDNA, and it came from T cells, B-cell-depleted T cells, or PBMCs.

With 0 bases removed from V and 8 bases from J, the gap between germline ends came to 9 bases. The CDR3 is made up of 14 amino acids. Germline V gene lookup returns CDR1 SGHRS and CDR2 YFSETQ. In the authors' methods: How many nucleated cells were present was estimated from reference gene primer amplification. Some clones are missing from TCRdb's copy, which holds only in-frame ones; the method was immunoSEQ multiplex PCR. The V and J calls and the clone size are those of that table, but D and trimming were determined from the DNA. In the table there are about 48,000 clones, over 65% of which are singletons.

The V and J genes are TRBV5-1 and TRBJ1-6; a possible D gene is TRBD1 (5 bases). The specimen was peripheral blood. This receptor was identified in a woman aged 55-70 years with acute or convalescent COVID-19. CDR3 DNA sequence: TGCGCCAGCAGCTTGGGGACATGGGATTCACCCCTCCACTTT. Translating gives CASSLGTWDSPLHF.